The entry that follows covers one T cell receptor beta chain sequence. The sample comes from a study of shared clonotypes between healthy human individuals. Method: immunoSEQ multiplex PCR; TCRdb's copy keeps in-frame clones and lacks some. This table has more than 2 million clones, nearly 97% appearing once. The germline V gene encodes CDR1 SEHNR and CDR2 FQNEAQ (reference sequence). The CDR3 sequence is 14 residues long. The V and J ends lost 1 base and 12 bases, in that order; junction bases with no gene match: 8. Material: naive CD4+ T cells sorted from blood. The subset is: CD45RA+ positively selected. The gene calls are TRBV7-9 and TRBJ2-1; 8 positions agree with TRBD1. This TCR derives from a young man in good health. CDR3 sequence (DNA): TGTGCCAGCAGCTTAGGTCCGGGCGGGACAGGGCAGTTCTTC. Translation gives CASSLGPGGTGQFF.